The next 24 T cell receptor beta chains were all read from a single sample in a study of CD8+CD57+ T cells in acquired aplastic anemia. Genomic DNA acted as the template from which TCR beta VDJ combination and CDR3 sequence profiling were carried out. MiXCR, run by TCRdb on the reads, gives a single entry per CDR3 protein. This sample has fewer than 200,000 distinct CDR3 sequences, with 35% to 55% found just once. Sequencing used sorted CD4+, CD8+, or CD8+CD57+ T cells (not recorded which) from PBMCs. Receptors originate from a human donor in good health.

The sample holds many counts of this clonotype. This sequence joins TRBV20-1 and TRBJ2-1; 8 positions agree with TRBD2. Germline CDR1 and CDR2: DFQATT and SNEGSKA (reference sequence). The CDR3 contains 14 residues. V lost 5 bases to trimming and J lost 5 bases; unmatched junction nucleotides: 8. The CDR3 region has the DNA TGCAGTGCTCCCTTGCGGGGGGCCCACAATGAGCAGTTCTTC. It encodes CSAPLRGAHNEQFF.

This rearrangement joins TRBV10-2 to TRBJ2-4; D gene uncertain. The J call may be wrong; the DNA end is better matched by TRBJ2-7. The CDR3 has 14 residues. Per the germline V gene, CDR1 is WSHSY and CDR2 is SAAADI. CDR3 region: CAASTLAGTYEQYF. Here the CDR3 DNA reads TGCGCCGCTTCTACCTTAGCAGGAACCTACGAGCAGTACTTC.

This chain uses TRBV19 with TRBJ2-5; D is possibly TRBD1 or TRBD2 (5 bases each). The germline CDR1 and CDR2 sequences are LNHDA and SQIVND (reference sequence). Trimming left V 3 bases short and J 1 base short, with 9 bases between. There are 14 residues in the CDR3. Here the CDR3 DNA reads TGTGCCAGTAGTATTGTGGGACCCCAAGAGACCCAGTACTTC. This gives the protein CASSIVGPQETQYF.

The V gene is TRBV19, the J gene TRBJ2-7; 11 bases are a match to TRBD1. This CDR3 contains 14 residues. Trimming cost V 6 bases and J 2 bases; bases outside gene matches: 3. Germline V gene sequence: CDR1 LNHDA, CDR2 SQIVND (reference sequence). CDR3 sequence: CASRPGQGAYEQYF. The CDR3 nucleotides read TGTGCCAGTAGGCCGGGACAGGGGGCCTACGAGCAGTACTTC.

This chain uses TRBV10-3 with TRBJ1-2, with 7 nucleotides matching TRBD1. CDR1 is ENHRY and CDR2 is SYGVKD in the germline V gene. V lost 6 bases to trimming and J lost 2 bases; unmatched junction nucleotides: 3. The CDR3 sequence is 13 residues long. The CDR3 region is CAIRIQGNYGYTF. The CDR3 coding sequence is TGTGCCATCAGGATACAGGGGAACTATGGCTACACCTTC.

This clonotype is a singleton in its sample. CDR3 amino acids: CASSLDSTGNPSYEQYF. In DNA form, the CDR3 reads TGTGCCAGCAGCTTAGACAGTACAGGGAACCCCTCCTACGAGCAGTACTTC. The rearrangement joins TRBV7-6 to TRBJ2-7; a weak D match, TRBD1 (6 bases). V was cut by 1 base and J by 0 bases, with 16 bases left in between. CDR3 length: 17 residues. Germline V gene sequence: CDR1 SGHVS, CDR2 FNYEAQ.

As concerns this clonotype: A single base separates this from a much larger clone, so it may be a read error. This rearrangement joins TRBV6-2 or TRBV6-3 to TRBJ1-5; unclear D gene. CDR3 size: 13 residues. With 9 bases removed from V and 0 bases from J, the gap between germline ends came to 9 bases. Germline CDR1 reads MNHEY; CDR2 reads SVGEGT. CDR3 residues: CASQTYSNQPQHF. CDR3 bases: TGTGCCAGTCAGACGTATAGCAATCAGCCCCAGCATTTT.

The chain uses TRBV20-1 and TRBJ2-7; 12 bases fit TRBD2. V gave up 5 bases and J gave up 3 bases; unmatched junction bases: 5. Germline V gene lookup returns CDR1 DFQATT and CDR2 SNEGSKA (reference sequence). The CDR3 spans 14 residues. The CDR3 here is CSARTSGNFYEQYF. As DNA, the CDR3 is TGCAGTGCTCGGACTAGCGGGAATTTCTACGAGCAGTACTTC.

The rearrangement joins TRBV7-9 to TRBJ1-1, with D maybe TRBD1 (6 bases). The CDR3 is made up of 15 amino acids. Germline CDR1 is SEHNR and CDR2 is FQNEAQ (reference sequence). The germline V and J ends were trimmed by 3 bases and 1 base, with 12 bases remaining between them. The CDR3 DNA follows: TGTGCCAGCAGCTTCGTCAGGGGCCCGAACACTGAAGCTTTCTTT. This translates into CASSFVRGPNTEAFF.

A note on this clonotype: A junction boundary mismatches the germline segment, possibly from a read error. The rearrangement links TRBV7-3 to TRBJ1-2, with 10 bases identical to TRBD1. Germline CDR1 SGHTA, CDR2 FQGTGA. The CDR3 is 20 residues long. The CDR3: CASSLINRDRGRVTNYGYTF. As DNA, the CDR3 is TGTGCCAGCAGCTTAATTAATCGCGACAGGGGGCGAGTTACTAATTATGGCTACACCTTC.

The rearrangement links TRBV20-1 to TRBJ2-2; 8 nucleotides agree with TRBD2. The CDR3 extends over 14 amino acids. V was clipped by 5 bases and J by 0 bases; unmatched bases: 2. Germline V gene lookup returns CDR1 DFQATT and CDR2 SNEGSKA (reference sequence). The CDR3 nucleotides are TGCAGTGCTCCGGGACTAGCGAACACCGGGGAGCTGTTTTTT. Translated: CSAPGLANTGELFF.

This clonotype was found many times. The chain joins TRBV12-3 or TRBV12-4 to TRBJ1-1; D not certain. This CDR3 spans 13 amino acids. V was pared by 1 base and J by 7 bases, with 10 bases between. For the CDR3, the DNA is TGTGCCAGCAGTTTAGGGGCGGTCCATGAAGCTTTCTTT. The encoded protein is CASSLGAVHEAFF.

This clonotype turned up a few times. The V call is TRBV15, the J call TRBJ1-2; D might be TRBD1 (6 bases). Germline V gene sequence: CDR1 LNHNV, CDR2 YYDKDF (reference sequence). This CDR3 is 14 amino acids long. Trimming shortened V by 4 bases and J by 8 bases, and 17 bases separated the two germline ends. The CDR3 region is CATSNSPGDPGYTF. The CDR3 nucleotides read TGTGCCACCAGCAATTCGCCAGGGGACCCAGGCTACACCTTC. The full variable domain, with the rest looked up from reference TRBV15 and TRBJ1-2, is DAMVIQNPRYQVTQFGKPVTLSCSQTLNHNVMYWYQQKSSQAPKLLFHYYDKDFNNEADTPDNFQSRRPNTSFCFLDIRSPGLGDTAMYLCATSNSPGDPGYTFGSGTRLTVV.

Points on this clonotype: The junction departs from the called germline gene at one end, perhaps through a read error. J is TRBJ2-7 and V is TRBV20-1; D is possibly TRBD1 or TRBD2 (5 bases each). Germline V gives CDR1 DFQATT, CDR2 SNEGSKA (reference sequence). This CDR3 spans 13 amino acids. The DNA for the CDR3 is TGCAGTGCTAGGGGGCGGGCTCCCTACGAGCGGTACTTC. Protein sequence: CSARGRAPYERYF.

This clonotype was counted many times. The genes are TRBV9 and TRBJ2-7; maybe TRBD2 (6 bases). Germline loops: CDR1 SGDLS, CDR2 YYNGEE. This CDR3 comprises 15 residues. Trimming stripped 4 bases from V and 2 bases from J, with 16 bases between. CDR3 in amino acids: CASSPHGTDAYEQYF. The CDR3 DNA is TGTGCCAGCAGCCCCCATGGGACTGACGCCTACGAGCAGTACTTC.

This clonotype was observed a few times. The CDR3 region is CATSSLTTGGNGYTF. The CDR3 nucleotides are TGTGCCACCAGCTCATTGACGACAGGGGGCAATGGCTACACCTTC. The chain couples TRBV15 to TRBJ1-2, with 10 bases matching TRBD1. Trimming removed 5 bases from V and 6 bases from J; junction bases left unmatched: 9. This CDR3 is built from 15 residues. Germline loops: CDR1 LNHNV, CDR2 YYDKDF (reference sequence). Combining the CDR3 with reference TRBV15 and TRBJ1-2 gives the whole variable domain DAMVIQNPRYQVTQFGKPVTLSCSQTLNHNVMYWYQQKSSQAPKLLFHYYDKDFNNEADTPDNFQSRRPNTSFCFLDIRSPGLGDTAMYLCATSSLTTGGNGYTFGSGTRLTVV.

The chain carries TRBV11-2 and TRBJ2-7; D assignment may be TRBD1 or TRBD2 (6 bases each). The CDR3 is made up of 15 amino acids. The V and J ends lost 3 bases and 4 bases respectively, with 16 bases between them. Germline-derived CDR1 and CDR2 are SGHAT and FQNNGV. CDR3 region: CASSLDWGAQYEQYF. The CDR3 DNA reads TGTGCCAGCAGCTTGGATTGGGGGGCTCAGTACGAGCAGTACTTC.

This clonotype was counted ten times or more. CDR3 region: CASRSGSPQSPLHF. The CDR3 nucleotides are TGTGCCAGCAGGTCCGGGTCTCCCCAATCACCCCTCCACTTT. The chain combines TRBV6-5 with TRBJ1-6, with D uncertain. Trimming took 6 bases from V and 10 from J, leaving 16 bases between them. The CDR3 spans 14 residues. CDR1 MNHEY and CDR2 SVGAGI come from the germline V gene.

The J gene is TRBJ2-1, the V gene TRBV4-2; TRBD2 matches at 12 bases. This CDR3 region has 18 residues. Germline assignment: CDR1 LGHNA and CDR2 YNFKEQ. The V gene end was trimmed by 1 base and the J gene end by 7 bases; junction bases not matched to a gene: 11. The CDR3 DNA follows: TGTGCCAGCAGCCAAGGACTAGCGGGGGTCCTTAGGTTGAATGAGCAGTTCTTC. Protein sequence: CASSQGLAGVLRLNEQFF.

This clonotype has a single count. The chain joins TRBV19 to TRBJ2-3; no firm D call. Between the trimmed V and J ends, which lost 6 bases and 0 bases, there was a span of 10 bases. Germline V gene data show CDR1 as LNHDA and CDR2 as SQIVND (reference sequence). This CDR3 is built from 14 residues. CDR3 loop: CASRGLGSTDTQYF. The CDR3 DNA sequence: TGTGCCAGTAGAGGATTGGGCAGCACAGATACGCAGTATTTT.

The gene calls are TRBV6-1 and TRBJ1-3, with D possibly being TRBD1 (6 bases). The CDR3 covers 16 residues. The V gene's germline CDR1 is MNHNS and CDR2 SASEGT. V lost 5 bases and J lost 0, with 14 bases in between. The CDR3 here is CASSLSDSPSGNTIYF. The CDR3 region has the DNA TGTGCCAGCAGTCTTTCGGACAGCCCCTCTGGAAACACCATATATTTT.

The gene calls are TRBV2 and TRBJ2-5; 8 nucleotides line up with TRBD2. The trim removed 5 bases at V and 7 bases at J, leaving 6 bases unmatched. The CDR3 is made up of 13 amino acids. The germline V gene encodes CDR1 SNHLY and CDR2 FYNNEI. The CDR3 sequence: CASSSREGGTQYF. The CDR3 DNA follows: TGTGCCAGCAGTTCTCGGGAGGGGGGGACCCAGTACTTC.

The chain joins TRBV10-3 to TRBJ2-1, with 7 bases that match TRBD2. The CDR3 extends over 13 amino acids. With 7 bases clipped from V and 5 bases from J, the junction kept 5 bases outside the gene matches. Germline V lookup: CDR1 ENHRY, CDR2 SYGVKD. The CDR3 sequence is CAITSGVNNEQFF. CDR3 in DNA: TGTGCCATCACCAGCGGGGTAAACAATGAGCAGTTCTTC.

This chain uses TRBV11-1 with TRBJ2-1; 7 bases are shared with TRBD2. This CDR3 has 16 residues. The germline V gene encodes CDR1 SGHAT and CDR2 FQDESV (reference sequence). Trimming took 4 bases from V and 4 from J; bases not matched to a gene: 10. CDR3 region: CASSSTTSEGYNEQFF. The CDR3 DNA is TGTGCCAGCAGCTCAACAACTAGCGAGGGATACAATGAGCAGTTCTTC.